This TCR beta chain appears in the sequencing data of a study of cytomegalovirus exposure and HLA in healthy donors. The CDR3 has 14 amino acids. The ends were cut back, 4 bases at V and 1 base at J, with 10 bases in the middle. Germline CDR1 and CDR2: SGHNT and YENEEA. With 60 Vbeta and 13 Jbeta primers, the PCR was carried out. This table comes from immunoSEQ multiplex PCR, and its TCRdb copy is limited to in-frame clones, with some not included. The data contain 75,000 to 100,000 clones, 60% to 80% of them seen just once; the ten biggest clones take up 3% to 3.5%. The receptor comes from a man in his sixties in good health and CMV-seronegative. The rearrangement links TRBV11-3 to TRBJ1-1; tentative D call: TRBD1 (6 bases). The sequenced sample consisted of PBMCs. This CDR3 is CASSSGVANTEAFF. The CDR3 nucleotides are TGTGCCAGCAGCTCAGGGGTTGCGAACACTGAAGCTTTCTTT.